This TCR beta chain was recorded in a study of shared clonotypes between healthy human individuals. Donation came from healthy HIV-negative adults that had no recent acute infections or vaccinations. Only Caucasian adults living in Nashville, Tennessee made up the donor group. Over several immunoSEQ plates, each subset's genomic DNA was distributed in even portions. Some clones are missing from TCRdb's copy, which holds only in-frame ones; the method was immunoSEQ multiplex PCR. The table has 520,000 or so clones, 79% seen once; the top ten hold 13%. CDR1 is SGHNT, CDR2 YYREEE, per germline (reference sequence). The length of the CDR3 is 13 residues. Between the trimmed V and J ends, which lost 1 base and 6 bases, there was a span of 10 bases.

The sample taken for sequencing was PBMCs. The gene calls are TRBV5-4 and TRBJ2-5; D is possibly TRBD1 or TRBD2 (5 bases each). This sequence originates from a woman between 35 and 50 years old in good health. Some clones in this sample may be carry-over from other donors' samples. The chain's CDR3 is CASSLFGTKTQYF. Here the CDR3 DNA reads TGTGCCAGCAGCTTGTTTGGGACGAAGACCCAGTACTTC.